What follows is one T cell receptor (beta chain) and its context. The data stem from a study of blood T cell repertoires in COVID-19. Clones were read by immunoSEQ multiplex PCR, and TCRdb kept only the in-frame ones, dropping some. The sample lists around 220,000 clones, about 91% seen once, with roughly 15% in the top ten. With V trimmed by 7 bases and J by 7 bases, 12 bases remained unmatched. Germline V CDR1 and CDR2: MNHEY, SMNVEV (reference sequence). This CDR3 has 15 amino acids. The sequenced material came from PBMCs or T cells enriched from blood (not recorded which). This chain joins TRBV27 and TRBJ2-1, with TRBD2 matching over 8 bases. The clonotype was recovered from a woman aged 45-59 years with acute COVID-19. The CDR3: CASNLGTSLNNEQFF. The CDR3 DNA sequence: TGTGCCAGCAACCTCGGGACTAGTCTGAATAATGAGCAGTTCTTC.